The next 20 T cell receptor beta chains were all read from a single sample in a study of control samples from healthy donors and cancer patients. TCRdb's copy holds only in-frame clones and misses some; the assay was immunoSEQ multiplex PCR. Here the sample spans about 220,000 clones, around 94% being singletons. Sequenced material: blood. The receptor set was obtained from a man in his fifties in good health.

This chain joins TRBV4-3 and TRBJ1-5, with a weak D call TRBD1 (6 bases). CDR3 length: 19 residues. V lost 0 bases and J lost 0, with 18 bases in between. Germline CDR1 is LGHNA and CDR2 is YSLEER. The CDR3 loop is CASSQDWGQGSNSNQPQHF. Here the CDR3 DNA reads TGCGCCAGCAGCCAAGATTGGGGGCAGGGGAGTAATAGCAATCAGCCCCAGCATTTT.

This chain joins TRBV4-2 and TRBJ2-2; 13 bases are a match to TRBD2. Germline assignment: CDR1 LGHNA and CDR2 YNFKEQ. Trimming took 4 bases from V and 1 from J; bases not matched to a gene: 6. The CDR3 spans 18 residues. The CDR3, as DNA: TGTGCCAGCAGCCCCTCGGGACTAGCGGGGAAGAACACCGGGGAGCTGTTTTTT. It is translated as CASSPSGLAGKNTGELFF.

CDR3 DNA sequence: TGTGCCACCAGTGATGGCAGCGGAAACACCATATATTTT. Translating gives CATSDGSGNTIYF. The chain employs TRBV24-1 and TRBJ1-3; no definite D call. V lost 3 bases, J lost 4 bases, and 6 bases lay in between. CDR1 is KGHDR, CDR2 SFDVKD, per germline. The CDR3 runs to 13 residues.

The rearrangement joins TRBV2 to TRBJ1-2; D is possibly TRBD1 (5 bases). Between the trimmed V and J ends, which lost 8 bases and 5 bases, there was a span of 18 bases. From germline, CDR1 is SNHLY and CDR2 FYNNEI. This CDR3 contains 14 residues. Here the CDR3 DNA reads TGTGCCAGCCCAAACTTCGGGGGGAGGTATGGCTACACCTTC. This translates into CASPNFGGRYGYTF.

The chain recombines TRBV9 with TRBJ2-3; no clear D gene. Germline values: CDR1 SGDLS, CDR2 YYNGEE. The V and J ends lost 4 bases and 0 bases respectively, with 9 bases between them. The CDR3 runs to 14 residues. The CDR3 DNA reads TGTGCCAGCAGCCCGTCGCCGAGCACAGATACGCAGTATTTT. This codes for CASSPSPSTDTQYF. Full variable domain (rest looked up from reference TRBV9 and TRBJ2-3): DSGVTQTPKHLITATGQRVTLRCSPRSGDLSVYWYQQSLDQGLQFLIQYYNGEERAKGNILERFSAQQFPDLHSELNLSSLELGDSALYFCASSPSPSTDTQYFGPGTRLTVL.

This sequence joins TRBV6-6 and TRBJ1-5; 8 nucleotides agree with TRBD1. CDR3 length equals 13 residues. Unmatched junction bases numbered 5, after V lost 7 bases and J lost 6 bases. From germline, CDR1 is MNHNY and CDR2 SVGAGI (reference sequence). The CDR3 DNA follows: TGTGCCAGCAAAGACAGGGGAATTCAGCCCCAGCATTTT. It specifies CASKDRGIQPQHF.

V gene TRBV2 combines with J gene TRBJ2-7; 8 bases are a match to TRBD1. This CDR3 region has 15 residues. The V gene's germline CDR1 is SNHLY and CDR2 FYNNEI. Unmatched junction bases numbered 10, after V lost 7 bases and J lost 2 bases. The CDR3 coding sequence is TGTGCCAGCAAACAGGGGGAGGCCGAACCCTACGAGCAGTACTTC. It is translated as CASKQGEAEPYEQYF.

This chain connects TRBV5-1 to TRBJ2-1; D not resolved. CDR1 is SGHRS and CDR2 is YFSETQ in the germline V gene. V lost 5 bases to trimming and J lost 5 bases, with 20 bases between them. This CDR3 has 16 amino acids. The DNA of the CDR3 is TGCGCCAGCAGTTTACTACACGGAAAAACGAACAATGAGCAGTTCTTC. Protein: CASSLLHGKTNNEQFF.

In its sample, this clone was seen once. The chain uses TRBV2 and TRBJ2-2; possible D gene TRBD1, 5 bases. This CDR3 is built from 13 residues. Germline lookup yields CDR1 SNHLY and CDR2 FYNNEI. The V and J ends lost 4 bases and 5 bases respectively, with 8 bases between them. CDR3 bases: TGTGCCAGCAGTGGACAGTTGACCGGGGAGCTGTTTTTT. It is translated as CASSGQLTGELFF.

The chain is built from TRBV11-1 and TRBJ1-1; TRBD1 is a possible D gene (5 bases). In germline, CDR1 is SGHAT, CDR2 FQDESV (reference sequence). V lost 5 bases and J lost 1, with 17 bases in between. This CDR3 spans 16 amino acids. The CDR3: CASSGGFGSANTEAFF. CDR3 nucleotide sequence: TGTGCCAGCAGCGGGGGATTTGGTAGCGCGAACACTGAAGCTTTCTTT. Filled out from reference TRBV11-1 and TRBJ1-1, the complete variable domain reads EAEVAQSPRYKITEKSQAVAFWCDPISGHATLYWYRQILGQGPELLVQFQDESVVDDSQLPKDRFSAERLKGVDSTLKIQPAELGDSAMYLCASSGGFGSANTEAFFGQGTRLTVV.

The chain combines TRBV6-6 with TRBJ1-1, with D perhaps TRBD1 (5 bases). V shed 6 bases and J shed 1 base, with 15 bases lying between them. Germline V gene data show CDR1 as MNHNY and CDR2 as SVGAGI (reference sequence). The CDR3 totals 15 residues. The DNA for the CDR3 is TGTGCCAGCAGCTCGCGGAGACAGTCGAACACTGAAGCTTTCTTT. This codes for CASSSRRQSNTEAFF.

This clone came up once. This rearrangement joins TRBV7-2 to TRBJ1-1; D might be TRBD1 (6 bases). The CDR3 has 14 residues. Trimming removed 5 bases at V and 2 bases at J, with 12 bases between. CDR1 and CDR2 (germline): SGHTA, FQGNSA. The CDR3 protein is CASSARGINTEAFF. The CDR3, as DNA: TGTGCCAGCAGCGCTAGGGGGATCAACACTGAAGCTTTCTTT.

The CDR3 is CASSTTLSGNQPQHF. The CDR3 DNA follows: TGTGCCAGCTCAACCACGCTAAGCGGGAATCAGCCCCAGCATTTT. The J gene is TRBJ1-5, the V gene TRBV18; no reliable D call. The CDR3 is 15 amino acids. The V gene's germline CDR1 is KGHSH and CDR2 LQKENI. V was pared by 5 bases and J by 4 bases, with 15 bases between.

This clone occurred once. V gene TRBV24-1 combines with J gene TRBJ1-5; a possible D gene is TRBD1 (5 bases). V lost 5 bases and J 3 bases, leaving 7 bases between the germline ends. Germline lookup yields CDR1 KGHDR and CDR2 SFDVKD. The CDR3 runs 13 residues. CDR3 in amino acids: CATSGGTNQPQHF. The CDR3 DNA is TGTGCCACCAGTGGAGGGACCAATCAGCCCCAGCATTTT.

The CDR3 protein is CASSVGPEVQPQHF. The CDR3 DNA reads TGTGCCAGCAGCGTAGGGCCGGAAGTTCAGCCCCAGCATTTT. The chain uses TRBV9 and TRBJ1-5; D is unresolved. V lost 0 bases and J lost 6, with 10 bases in between. Germline lookup yields CDR1 SGDLS and CDR2 YYNGEE. The CDR3 is made up of 14 amino acids.

The rearrangement joins TRBV5-1 to TRBJ1-5; TRBD1 is a possible D gene (6 bases). Per germline, CDR1 SGHRS and CDR2 YFSETQ. V lost 0 bases and J 5 bases, leaving 9 bases between the germline ends. CDR3 length: 14 amino acids. This CDR3 is CASSLEGGYQPQHF. The CDR3 coding sequence is TGCGCCAGCAGCTTGGAAGGGGGATATCAGCCCCAGCATTTT.

The gene calls are TRBV6-5 and TRBJ1-2; D gene unclear. CDR1 is MNHEY, CDR2 SVGAGI, per germline. Between the trimmed V and J ends, which lost 0 bases and 4 bases, there was a span of 12 bases. The CDR3 spans 15 residues. The CDR3 reads CASSYSSRAAYGYTF. CDR3 DNA sequence: TGTGCCAGCAGTTACTCGTCGAGGGCGGCCTATGGCTACACCTTC.

The CDR3 region is CASSLELASETQYF. The CDR3 nucleotides are TGCGCCAGCAGCTTGGAACTAGCCAGCGAGACCCAGTACTTC. The chain joins TRBV5-1 to TRBJ2-5; tentatively, D is TRBD2 (6 bases). V lost 0 bases and J 5 bases, leaving 11 bases between the germline ends. The germline CDR1 and CDR2 sequences are SGHRS and YFSETQ. This CDR3 spans 14 amino acids.

Concerning this clone itself: The sample has other DNA sequences that encode this CDR3 too. The rearrangement uses TRBV7-9 and TRBJ2-5; TRBD2 might be the D (6 bases). Germline V gene sequence: CDR1 SEHNR, CDR2 FQNEAQ (reference sequence). This CDR3 spans 15 amino acids. Trimming pared 2 bases from V and 2 bases from J, leaving 12 bases between. In DNA, the CDR3 is TGTGCCAGCAGCTTATGGGCGGGGTGGCAAGAGACCCAGTACTTC. As protein: CASSLWAGWQETQYF.

To note about this clone: The junction and the germline gene differ at one end; a read error may be behind it. J is TRBJ2-5 and V is TRBV7-3; D is uncertain. This CDR3 has 14 amino acids. In germline, CDR1 is SGHTA, CDR2 FQGTGA. DNA for the CDR3: TGTGCCAGCAGCTTAGGAAGGTACCAAGAGGCCCAGTACTTC. Its protein is CASSLGRYQEAQYF.